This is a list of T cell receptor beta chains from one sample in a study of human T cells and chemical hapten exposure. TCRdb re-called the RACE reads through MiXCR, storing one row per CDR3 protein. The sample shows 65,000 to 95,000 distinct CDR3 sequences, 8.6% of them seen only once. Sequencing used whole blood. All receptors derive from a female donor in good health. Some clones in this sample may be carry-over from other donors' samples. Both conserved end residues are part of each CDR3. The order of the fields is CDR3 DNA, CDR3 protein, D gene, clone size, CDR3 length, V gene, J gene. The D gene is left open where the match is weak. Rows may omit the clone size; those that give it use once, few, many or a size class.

CDR3 DNA: TGTGCCAGCTCACCTACTCCGGGTGACGAGCAGTACTTC
CDR3 protein: CASSPTPGDEQYF
D gene: NA
clone size: NA
CDR3 length: 13
V gene: TRBV18
J gene: TRBJ2-7

CDR3 DNA: TGTGCCAGCAGAGCGGGACAGCAGAACACTGAAGCTTTCTTT
CDR3 protein: CASRAGQQNTEAFF
D gene: TRBD1
clone size: few
CDR3 length: 14
V gene: TRBV7-2
J gene: TRBJ1-1

CDR3 DNA: TGTGCCAGCAGTTTACACCGAAGATCCACAGATACGCAGTATTTT
CDR3 protein: CASSLHRRSTDTQYF
D gene: NA
clone size: many
CDR3 length: 15
V gene: TRBV12-3/TRBV12-4
J gene: TRBJ2-3

CDR3 DNA: TGTGCCAGCAGCCGCGGGAGTCTAGCTGAAGCTTTCTTT
CDR3 protein: CASSRGSLAEAFF
D gene: NA
clone size: many
CDR3 length: 13
V gene: TRBV16
J gene: TRBJ1-1

CDR3 DNA: TGTGCCAGCAGTTTAGGGGGGCAGTCCCCCTATGGCTACACCTTC
CDR3 protein: CASSLGGQSPYGYTF
D gene: NA
clone size: many
CDR3 length: 15
V gene: TRBV12-3/TRBV12-4
J gene: TRBJ1-2

CDR3 DNA: TGTGCCAGCAGCTTAGCTCCGATAGGGGGGACCCAGTACTTC
CDR3 protein: CASSLAPIGGTQYF
D gene: NA
clone size: few
CDR3 length: 14
V gene: TRBV7-9
J gene: TRBJ2-5

CDR3 DNA: TGTGCCAGCAGCTTGATTAACGGGGGAGCTTTCTTT
CDR3 protein: CASSLINGGAFF
D gene: NA
clone size: NA
CDR3 length: 12
V gene: TRBV7-8
J gene: TRBJ1-1

CDR3 DNA: TGCGCCAGCAGCTTTGACAGGGGAGCGTACGAGCAGTACTTC
CDR3 protein: CASSFDRGAYEQYF
D gene: TRBD1
clone size: NA
CDR3 length: 14
V gene: TRBV5-1
J gene: TRBJ2-7

CDR3 DNA: TGTGCCATCTCATCCTCGAAGGCAGACTCCTACGAGCAGTACTTC
CDR3 protein: CAISSSKADSYEQYF
D gene: NA
clone size: many
CDR3 length: 15
V gene: TRBV10-3
J gene: TRBJ2-7

CDR3 DNA: TGTGCCAGCAGCCAACAGGGGGCGAGGACCGGGGAGCTGTTTTTT
CDR3 protein: CASSQQGARTGELFF
D gene: TRBD1
clone size: NA
CDR3 length: 15
V gene: TRBV3-1
J gene: TRBJ2-2

CDR3 DNA: TGTGCCAGCAGTTCCTATGGACAGGGGGCTTCTGGGGCCAACGTCCTGACTTTC
CDR3 protein: CASSSYGQGASGANVLTF
D gene: TRBD1
clone size: NA
CDR3 length: 18
V gene: TRBV28
J gene: TRBJ2-6

CDR3 DNA: TGTGCCAGCAGTATCAGGGGGGGCTATGGCTACACCTTC
CDR3 protein: CASSIRGGYGYTF
D gene: TRBD1
clone size: few
CDR3 length: 13
V gene: TRBV12-3/TRBV12-4
J gene: TRBJ1-2

CDR3 DNA: TGTGCCAGCAGTTCTCGGATATACGAGCAGTACTTC
CDR3 protein: CASSSRIYEQYF
D gene: NA
clone size: few
CDR3 length: 12
V gene: TRBV6-5
J gene: TRBJ2-7

CDR3 DNA: TGTGCCAGCAGCCCCCAGCCAAGGGACAGGCCTTATAATTCACCCCTCCACTTT
CDR3 protein: CASSPQPRDRPYNSPLHF
D gene: TRBD1
clone size: many
CDR3 length: 18
V gene: TRBV7-2
J gene: TRBJ1-6

CDR3 DNA: TGTGCCAGCAGCTTAGTGGTCGCTGGGGCGATAAAGAGCTCCTATAATTCACCCCTCCACTTT
CDR3 protein: CASSLVVAGAIKSSYNSPLHF
D gene: NA
clone size: many
CDR3 length: 21
V gene: TRBV7-2
J gene: TRBJ1-6

CDR3 DNA: TGTGCCAGCAGTCCCCGGGGCGGGACAGCAGTAGCAAACTATGGCTACACCTTC
CDR3 protein: CASSPRGGTAVANYGYTF
D gene: TRBD1
clone size: NA
CDR3 length: 18
V gene: TRBV12-3/TRBV12-4
J gene: TRBJ1-2

CDR3 DNA: TGTGCCAGCAGCCCGTCCCTGACTAGCGGGAAATACGAGCAGTACTTC
CDR3 protein: CASSPSLTSGKYEQYF
D gene: TRBD2
clone size: few
CDR3 length: 16
V gene: TRBV5-4
J gene: TRBJ2-7

CDR3 DNA: TGTGCCAGCAGCCAAGTAGGCAATGACGTCGGCCACGAGCAGTACTTC
CDR3 protein: CASSQVGNDVGHEQYF
D gene: NA
clone size: NA
CDR3 length: 16
V gene: TRBV4-2
J gene: TRBJ2-7